This T cell receptor beta chain derives from a study of long-term antiretroviral therapy in people with HIV. In the study overall: The immediate-ART recommendation dates to 2015, and the earliest samples predate it by about a decade. Findings and caveats of the study: No data were available on ART adherence, viral resistance or therapy changes.

Trimming removed 3 bases at V and 8 bases at J, with 14 bases between. Germline CDR1 SGHDN, CDR2 FVKESK. This CDR3 comprises 13 residues. From each donor, at least one pre-ART PBMC sample and at least two post-ART PBMC samples were obtained. With survey level as its setting, the immunoSEQ assay was v3.0. Sequencing was intended to reach about 40,000-50,000 T-cell genomes per sample. The data were produced by immunoSEQ multiplex PCR, yet TCRdb's version contains in-frame clones alone and is incomplete. This table has approximately 41,000 clones, 75% to 90% appearing once. Remarks on this clone: Its antigen remains unidentified.

Specimen: unsorted PBMCs, collected 1.5 years after starting antiretroviral therapy. This TCR was sampled from a man aged 18 to 35 with HIV. J is TRBJ2-7 and V is TRBV14; a possible D gene is TRBD1 (6 bases). The DNA of the CDR3 is TGTGCCAGCAGCCAGGGGGCAGCGGACCAGCAGTACTTC. Translated: CASSQGAADQQYF.